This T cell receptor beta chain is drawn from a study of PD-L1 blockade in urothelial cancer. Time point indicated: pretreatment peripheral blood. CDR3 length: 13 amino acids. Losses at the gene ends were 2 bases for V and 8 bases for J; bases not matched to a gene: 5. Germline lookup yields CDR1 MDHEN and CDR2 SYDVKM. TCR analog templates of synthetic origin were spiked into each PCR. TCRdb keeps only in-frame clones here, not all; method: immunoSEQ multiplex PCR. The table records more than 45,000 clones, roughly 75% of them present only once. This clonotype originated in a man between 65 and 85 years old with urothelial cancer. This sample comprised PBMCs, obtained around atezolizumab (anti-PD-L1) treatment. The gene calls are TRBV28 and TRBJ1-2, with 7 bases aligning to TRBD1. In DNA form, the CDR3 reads TGTGCCAGCAGTTTAGAGGGGGCAAGGGGCTACACCTTC. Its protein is CASSLEGARGYTF.